These 5 T cell receptor beta chains came from one sample sequenced in a study of T cell responses to AZD1222 COVID-19 vaccine. The repertoire was sequenced with immunoSEQ multiplex PCR; TCRdb's copy has only in-frame clones and lacks some. The table includes under 170,000 clones, roughly 90% detected once. Sequencing was performed on peripheral blood, taken 28 days after the second AZD1222 dose. These receptors were taken from an adult who received the AZD1222 COVID-19 vaccine.

The rearrangement uses TRBV6-1 and TRBJ2-7; D call uncertain. Germline lookup yields CDR1 MNHNS and CDR2 SASEGT. CDR3 size: 14 residues. V shed 2 bases and J shed 0 bases, with 8 bases lying between them. The CDR3 is CASSENSHSYEQYF. The CDR3 nucleotides are TGTGCCAGCAGTGAAAACTCCCACTCCTACGAGCAGTACTTC.

V usage is TRBV7-9 and J usage is TRBJ2-3; no firm D call. V lost 5 bases, J lost 5 bases, and 11 bases lay in between. The CDR3 contains 13 residues. Germline-derived CDR1 and CDR2 are SEHNR and FQNEAQ (reference sequence). The CDR3 sequence is CASSPRTGDTQYF. The CDR3, as DNA: TGTGCCAGCAGCCCCCGGACCGGAGATACGCAGTATTTT.

The chain is built from TRBV30 and TRBJ2-5; possibly TRBD2 for D (5 bases). The length of the CDR3 is 13 residues. Germline lookup yields CDR1 GTSNPN and CDR2 SVGIG (reference sequence). Trimming cost V 7 bases and J 5 bases, with 17 bases left between them. CDR3 DNA sequence: TGTGCCTCCCATCGGGCCCGCGGGGAGACCCAGTACTTC. Protein product: CASHRARGETQYF.

J is TRBJ1-6 and V is TRBV30; weak D call: TRBD1 (6 bases). Germline loops: CDR1 GTSNPN, CDR2 SVGIG (reference sequence). V dropped 5 bases and J dropped 7 bases, with 15 bases sitting between them. This CDR3 region has 14 residues. This CDR3 reads CAWGTGTRNSPLHF. CDR3 DNA sequence: TGTGCCTGGGGGACCGGGACACGAAATTCACCCCTCCACTTT.

This clone was seen a handful of times. J is TRBJ2-7 and V is TRBV18, with no clear D. Trimming removed 3 bases at V and 5 bases at J, with 14 bases between. This CDR3 spans 14 amino acids. Germline CDR1 reads KGHSH; CDR2 reads LQKENI. DNA for the CDR3: TGTGCCAGCTCACCGTCCCCTATTCCTGACGAGCAGTACTTC. This translates into CASSPSPIPDEQYF.